The T cell receptor beta chain under discussion was sequenced for a study of T cells after yellow fever vaccination. As for the study in general: Fractions containing few cells were prepared with SMART-Seq v4 Ultra Low Input. Study-level findings and limits: Booster samples showed a return of most primary-vaccination clones (around 96% CD4, around 85% CD8).

J was trimmed by 1 base and V by 4 bases; bases with no gene match: 3. The CDR3 totals 14 residues. The germline V gene encodes CDR1 MGHRA and CDR2 YSYEKL. 5'RACE template switching produced TCR cDNA carrying a universal primer site and UMIs. TCRdb re-called the 5' RACE reads with MiXCR, one entry per CDR3 protein. The sample consists of roughly 400,000 distinct CDR3 sequences, around a sixth of them appearing once. This clonotype came up once. Its antigen remains unidentified. Specimen: PBMCs, collected before the yellow fever booster vaccination. The TCR was taken from a man between 18 and 29 years old who received the YFV17D yellow fever vaccine. This chain connects TRBV4-1 to TRBJ2-7; TRBD1 matches 8 bases. For the CDR3, the DNA is TGCGCCAGCAGCCCCGACAGGGGTTCCTACGAGCAGTACTTC. Protein sequence: CASSPDRGSYEQYF.